This passage covers 9 T cell receptor beta chains from one sample sequenced in a study of shared clonotypes between healthy human individuals. The protocol was immunoSEQ multiplex PCR, while the TCRdb copy is restricted to in-frame clones and leaves out a portion. The table has some 2,000,000 clones, around 95% seen once. Material: naive CD4+ T cells sorted from blood. Documented subset: CD45RA+ positively selected. These receptors were taken from a young man in good health.

The chain carries TRBV11-2 and TRBJ1-2, with D maybe TRBD1 (6 bases). CDR1 and CDR2 from the germline V gene are SGHAT and FQNNGV. Trimming cost V 0 bases and J 8 bases, with 13 bases left between them. The CDR3 consists of 14 residues. The CDR3 region is CASSLDRGARGYTF. DNA of the CDR3: TGTGCCAGCAGCTTAGACAGGGGTGCACGGGGCTACACCTTC.

The rearrangement links TRBV9 to TRBJ2-3; TRBD2 is a possible D gene (6 bases). CDR3 length: 14 residues. The ends were cut back, 2 bases at V and 7 bases at J, with 14 bases in the middle. Germline V lookup: CDR1 SGDLS, CDR2 YYNGEE. The CDR3, as DNA: TGTGCCAGCAGCGTGGAGCTAGGGACTTATACGCAGTATTTT. This translates into CASSVELGTYTQYF.

The chain links TRBV6-5 to TRBJ1-2; D gene unclear. Trimming took off 6 bases at V and 8 bases at J, with 13 bases between the two ends. Germline V gene data show CDR1 as MNHEY and CDR2 as SVGAGI. The CDR3 spans 12 residues. The CDR3 sequence is CASRAGQTGYTF. CDR3 nucleotides: TGTGCCAGCAGAGCCGGGCAGACGGGCTACACCTTC.

The chain recombines TRBV7-9 with TRBJ1-2; tentatively, D is TRBD1 (5 bases). Trimming stripped 1 base from V and 7 bases from J, with 13 bases between. This CDR3 has 14 amino acids. From germline, CDR1 is SEHNR and CDR2 FQNEAQ (reference sequence). DNA for the CDR3: TGTGCCAGCAGCTTAGGAACAGGAGTGGGTGGCTACACCTTC. It translates to CASSLGTGVGGYTF. The full variable domain, in which reference TRBV7-9 and TRBJ1-2 provide the parts outside the CDR3, is DTGVSQNPRHKITKRGQNVTFRCDPISEHNRLYWYRQTLGQGPEFLTYFQNEAQLEKSRLLSDRFSAERPKGSFSTLEIQRTEQGDSAMYLCASSLGTGVGGYTFGSGTRLTVV.

CDR3 in DNA: TGTGCCAGCTCACCAGGGCAGGCGCCTGAAGCTTTCTTT. As protein: CASSPGQAPEAFF. This chain connects TRBV18 to TRBJ1-1; no firm D call. Germline values: CDR1 KGHSH, CDR2 LQKENI. This CDR3 region has 13 residues. Trimming cost V 2 bases and J 6 bases, with 10 bases left between them. Supplemented by reference TRBV18 and TRBJ1-1, the full variable domain reads NAGVMQNPRHLVRRRGQEARLRCSPMKGHSHVYWYRQLPEEGLKFMVYLQKENIIDESGMPKERFSAEFPKEGPSILRIQQVVRGDSAAYFCASSPGQAPEAFFGQGTRLTVV.

This rearrangement joins TRBV6-1 to TRBJ1-5; 7 bases are a match to TRBD1. Germline CDR1 MNHNS, CDR2 SASEGT. After removal of 5 bases from V and 2 bases from J, the junction contained 6 bases not matched to a gene. The CDR3 totals 15 residues. CDR3 DNA sequence: TGTGCCAGCAGTAGAAGTGGACAGGGCAATCAGCCCCAGCATTTT. It yields the protein CASSRSGQGNQPQHF.

The chain is built from TRBV6-6 and TRBJ2-2, with TRBD1 as a possible D gene (5 bases). Germline V gives CDR1 MNHNY, CDR2 SVGAGI (reference sequence). Deletions cut 5 bases from V and 0 bases from J, with 10 bases between. The CDR3 is 15 amino acids. CDR3 sequence reads: CASSTGQTNTGELFF. CDR3 bases: TGTGCCAGCAGTACAGGTCAAACGAACACCGGGGAGCTGTTTTTT.

A word on this clone: This CDR3 is also generated by other DNA sequences in the sample. This sequence joins TRBV19 and TRBJ1-1, with D possibly matching TRBD1 (5 bases). There are 15 residues in the CDR3. Germline CDR1 reads LNHDA; CDR2 reads SQIVND (reference sequence). Trimming removed 0 bases at V and 0 bases at J, with 8 bases between. CDR3 protein: CASSIDAGLNTEAFF. The CDR3, as DNA: TGTGCCAGTAGTATAGATGCAGGGTTGAACACTGAAGCTTTCTTT.

The chain joins TRBV7-9 to TRBJ2-7; D is ambiguous. V was cut by 3 bases and J by 5 bases, with 11 bases left in between. Germline V gene lookup returns CDR1 SEHNR and CDR2 FQNEAQ (reference sequence). This CDR3 is 13 amino acids long. In nucleotides, the CDR3 is TGTGCCAGCAGCTTGAGGTCGGCTCACGAGCAGTACTTC. Protein: CASSLRSAHEQYF.